Listed below are T cell receptor beta chains from one sample, sequenced in a study of blood T cells in healthy people across ages. TCRdb used MiXCR to reprocess the 5' RACE reads, holding one entry per CDR3 protein. The sample consists of roughly 1,500,000 distinct CDR3 sequences, about 32% of them appearing once. The sample consisted of blood. These receptors were taken from a woman in her 30s in good health. The CDR3 runs from the conserved cysteine through the conserved F or W. The D gene is left open where the match is weak. Expanded clones get a size class; other rows say once, few or many, or leave the size out.

V gene: TRBV20-1; D gene: TRBD2; clone size: few; J gene: TRBJ2-5; CDR3 DNA: TGCAGTGCTAGAGCTGGGGCTAGCGGGAGTGTCGGTCAAGAGACCCAGTACTTC; CDR3 protein: CSARAGASGSVGQETQYF
V gene: TRBV28; D gene: TRBD2; clone size: few; J gene: TRBJ2-1; CDR3 DNA: TGTGCCAGCAGTTTCGGGGCGGGAGGCAACTTCTACAATGAGCAGTTCTTC; CDR3 protein: CASSFGAGGNFYNEQFF
V gene: TRBV20-1; D gene: .; clone size: few; J gene: TRBJ1-5; CDR3 DNA: TGCAGTGCTAGCAGGGACAAATCGGGAAGGAATCAGCCCCAGCATTTT; CDR3 protein: CSASRDKSGRNQPQHF
V gene: TRBV15; D gene: TRBD1; clone size: many; J gene: TRBJ2-7; CDR3 DNA: TGTGCCACCTCGAACCCCCGACAGGGAACCTACGAGCAGTACTTC; CDR3 protein: CATSNPRQGTYEQYF
V gene: TRBV28; D gene: TRBD2; clone size: .; J gene: TRBJ2-1; CDR3 DNA: TGTGCCAGCAGTCGGACTAGCGGGAGGGCCAGTGAGCAGTTCTTC; CDR3 protein: CASSRTSGRASEQFF
V gene: TRBV24-1; D gene: .; clone size: few; J gene: TRBJ2-3; CDR3 DNA: TGTGCCACCAGTGATTTGCCGGGTGGAGATACGCAGTATTTT; CDR3 protein: CATSDLPGGDTQYF
V gene: TRBV20-1; D gene: TRBD1; clone size: few; J gene: TRBJ1-6; CDR3 DNA: TGCAGTGCGGCCGGGACAGGGCCCTATAATTCACCCCTCCACTTT; CDR3 protein: CSAAGTGPYNSPLHF
V gene: TRBV29-1; D gene: .; clone size: many; J gene: TRBJ2-7; CDR3 DNA: TGCAGCGTTTTTAGCGGTCACGAGCAGTACTTC; CDR3 protein: CSVFSGHEQYF
V gene: TRBV6-2/TRBV6-3; D gene: .; clone size: .; J gene: TRBJ1-1; CDR3 DNA: TGTGCCAGCAAATGGGGGTTGGGAAACACTGAAGCTTTCTTT; CDR3 protein: CASKWGLGNTEAFF
V gene: TRBV4-1; D gene: .; clone size: .; J gene: TRBJ2-7; CDR3 DNA: TGCGCCAGCAGCCAAGGGGCTGGAATTCCCTACGAGCAGTACTTC; CDR3 protein: CASSQGAGIPYEQYF
V gene: TRBV23-1; D gene: .; clone size: .; J gene: TRBJ2-5; CDR3 DNA: TGCGCCAGCAGTCTAAAGGGGACGACTAATAGGGGAGAGACCCAGTACTTC; CDR3 protein: CASSLKGTTNRGETQYF
V gene: TRBV5-6; D gene: .; clone size: .; J gene: TRBJ1-1; CDR3 DNA: TGTGCCAGCAGCCGCTCAGACAGGTACACTGAAGCTTTCTTT; CDR3 protein: CASSRSDRYTEAFF
V gene: TRBV28; D gene: .; clone size: .; J gene: TRBJ2-3; CDR3 DNA: TGTGCCAGCAGAGGGGTGGACTACGGGGACACAGATACGCAGTATTTT; CDR3 protein: CASRGVDYGDTDTQYF
V gene: TRBV27; D gene: TRBD1; clone size: few; J gene: TRBJ2-1; CDR3 DNA: TGTGCCAGCAGTTCTAGAGGGGACAGGGAGCAGTTCTTC; CDR3 protein: CASSSRGDREQFF
V gene: TRBV11-2; D gene: .; clone size: .; J gene: TRBJ2-2; CDR3 DNA: TGTGCCAGCAGTTTTATAAACACCGGGGAGCTGTTTTTT; CDR3 protein: CASSFINTGELFF
V gene: TRBV10-3; D gene: .; clone size: .; J gene: TRBJ2-5; CDR3 DNA: TGTGCCATCAGTGTCGGACAGTCGCGGGAGACCCAGTACTTC; CDR3 protein: CAISVGQSRETQYF